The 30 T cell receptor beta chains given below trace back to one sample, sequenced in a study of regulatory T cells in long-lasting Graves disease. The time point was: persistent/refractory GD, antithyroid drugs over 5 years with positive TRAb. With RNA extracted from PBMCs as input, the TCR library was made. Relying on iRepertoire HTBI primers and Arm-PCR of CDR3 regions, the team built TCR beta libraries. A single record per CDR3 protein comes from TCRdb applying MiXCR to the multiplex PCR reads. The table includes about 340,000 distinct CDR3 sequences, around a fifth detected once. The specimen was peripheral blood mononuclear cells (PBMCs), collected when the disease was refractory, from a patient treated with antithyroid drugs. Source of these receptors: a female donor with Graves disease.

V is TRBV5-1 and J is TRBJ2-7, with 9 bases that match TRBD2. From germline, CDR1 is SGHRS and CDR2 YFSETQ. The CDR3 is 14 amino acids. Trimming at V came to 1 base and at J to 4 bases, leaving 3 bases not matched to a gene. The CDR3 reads CASSLSGRRYEQYF. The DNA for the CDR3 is TGCGCCAGCAGCTTGAGCGGGAGGAGGTACGAGCAGTACTTC.

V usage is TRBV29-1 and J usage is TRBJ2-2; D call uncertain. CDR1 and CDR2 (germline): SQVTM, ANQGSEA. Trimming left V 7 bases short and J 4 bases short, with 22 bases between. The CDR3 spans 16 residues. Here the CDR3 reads CSAYGPTGSGTGELFF. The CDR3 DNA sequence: TGCAGCGCTTACGGCCCAACGGGTAGTGGCACCGGGGAGCTGTTTTTT.

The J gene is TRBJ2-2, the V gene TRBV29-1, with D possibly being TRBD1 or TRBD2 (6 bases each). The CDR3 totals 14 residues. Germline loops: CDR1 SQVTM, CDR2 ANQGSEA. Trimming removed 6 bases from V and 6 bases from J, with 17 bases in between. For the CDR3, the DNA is TGCAGCGTCCTACAGGGAGGTAACGCCGGGGAGCTGTTTTTT. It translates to CSVLQGGNAGELFF.

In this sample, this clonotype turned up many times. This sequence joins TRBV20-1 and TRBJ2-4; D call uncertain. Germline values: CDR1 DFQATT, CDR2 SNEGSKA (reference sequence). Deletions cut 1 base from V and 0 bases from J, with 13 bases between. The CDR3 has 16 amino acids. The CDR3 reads CSARVDQTLAKNIQYF. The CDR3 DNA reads TGCAGTGCTAGAGTAGACCAGACTCTAGCCAAAAACATTCAGTACTTC.

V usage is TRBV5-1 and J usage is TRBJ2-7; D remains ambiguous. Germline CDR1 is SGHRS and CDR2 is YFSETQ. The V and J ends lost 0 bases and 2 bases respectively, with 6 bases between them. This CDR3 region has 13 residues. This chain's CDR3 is CASSLDQPYEQYF. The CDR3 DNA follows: TGCGCCAGCAGCTTGGACCAACCCTACGAGCAGTACTTC. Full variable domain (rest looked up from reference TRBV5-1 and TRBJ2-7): KAGVTQTPRYLIKTRGQQVTLSCSPISGHRSVSWYQQTPGQGLQFLFEYFSETQRNKGNFPGRFSGRQFSNSRSEMNVSTLELGDSALYLCASSLDQPYEQYFGPGTRLTVT.

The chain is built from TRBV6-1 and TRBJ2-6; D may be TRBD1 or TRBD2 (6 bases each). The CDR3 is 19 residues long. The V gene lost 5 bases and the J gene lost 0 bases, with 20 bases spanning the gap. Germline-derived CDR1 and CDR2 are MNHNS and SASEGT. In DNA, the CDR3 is TGTGCCAGCAGTCAAGAACGGGGGCTCTTCTCCTCTGGGGCCAACGTCCTGACTTTC. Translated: CASSQERGLFSSGANVLTF.

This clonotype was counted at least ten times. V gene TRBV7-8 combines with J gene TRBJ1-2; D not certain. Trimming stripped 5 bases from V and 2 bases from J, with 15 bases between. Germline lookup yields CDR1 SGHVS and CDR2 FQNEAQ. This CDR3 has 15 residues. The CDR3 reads CASSTRHILNYGYTF. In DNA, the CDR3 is TGTGCCAGCAGCACAAGACACATATTAAACTATGGCTACACCTTC.

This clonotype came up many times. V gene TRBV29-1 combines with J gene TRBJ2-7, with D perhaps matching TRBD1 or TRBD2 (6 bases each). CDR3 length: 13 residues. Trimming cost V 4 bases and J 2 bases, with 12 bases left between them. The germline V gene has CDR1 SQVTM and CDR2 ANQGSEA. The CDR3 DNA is TGCAGCGTTGCGCGGGACACCCCCTACGAGCAGTACTTC. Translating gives CSVARDTPYEQYF.

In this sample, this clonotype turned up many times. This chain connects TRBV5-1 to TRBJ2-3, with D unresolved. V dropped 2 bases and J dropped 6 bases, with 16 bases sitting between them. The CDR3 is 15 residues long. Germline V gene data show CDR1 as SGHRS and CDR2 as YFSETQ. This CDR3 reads CASSLGQPGRDTQYF. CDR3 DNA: TGCGCCAGCAGCTTAGGCCAACCGGGTCGGGATACGCAGTATTTT.

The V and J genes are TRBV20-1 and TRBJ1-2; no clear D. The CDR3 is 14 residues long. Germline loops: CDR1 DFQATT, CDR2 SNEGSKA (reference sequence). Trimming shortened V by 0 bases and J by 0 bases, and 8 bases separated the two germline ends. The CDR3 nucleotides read TGCAGTGCTAGAGATCAAAGCTCTAACTATGGCTACACCTTC. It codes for CSARDQSSNYGYTF.

CDR3 region: CASSYGIPSTDTQYF. The CDR3 coding sequence is TGTGCCAGCAGTTACGGGATCCCAAGCACAGATACGCAGTATTTT. The rearrangement uses TRBV6-2 or TRBV6-3 and TRBJ2-3; D unclear. Germline V gene sequence: CDR1 MNHEY, CDR2 SVGEGT. Trimming cost V 2 bases and J 0 bases, with 9 bases left between them. This CDR3 is 15 amino acids long.

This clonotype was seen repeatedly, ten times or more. CDR3 sequence: CASSLGLQNIQYF. The CDR3 region has the DNA TGTGCCAGCAGTTTGGGCCTACAAAACATTCAGTACTTC. The chain recombines TRBV28 with TRBJ2-4; D uncertain. The CDR3 runs to 13 residues. Trimming shortened V by 3 bases and J by 5 bases, and 8 bases separated the two germline ends. Germline CDR1 MDHEN, CDR2 SYDVKM. Using reference TRBV28 and TRBJ2-4 for the parts outside the CDR3, the full variable domain is DVKVTQSSRYLVKRTGEKVFLECVQDMDHENMFWYRQDPGLGLRLIYFSYDVKMKEKGDIPEGYSVSREKKERFSLILESASTNQTSMYLCASSLGLQNIQYFGAGTRLSVL.

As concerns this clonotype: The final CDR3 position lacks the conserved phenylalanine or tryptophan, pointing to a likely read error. The CDR3, as DNA: TGTGCCAGCAGCTTCCCACGGTCGAACACCGGGGAGCTGTTTCTT. Translating it yields CASSFPRSNTGELFL. This chain connects TRBV2 to TRBJ2-2; the D is unclear. This CDR3 comprises 15 residues. The germline V gene encodes CDR1 SNHLY and CDR2 FYNNEI. The ends were cut back, 6 bases at V and 0 bases at J, with 11 bases in the middle.

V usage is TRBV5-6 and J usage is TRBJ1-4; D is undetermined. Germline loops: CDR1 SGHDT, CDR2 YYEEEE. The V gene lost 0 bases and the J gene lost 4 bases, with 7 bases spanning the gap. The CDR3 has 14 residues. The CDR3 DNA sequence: TGTGCCAGCAGCTTGGCCCCCCTTAATGAAAAACTGTTTTTT. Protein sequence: CASSLAPLNEKLFF.

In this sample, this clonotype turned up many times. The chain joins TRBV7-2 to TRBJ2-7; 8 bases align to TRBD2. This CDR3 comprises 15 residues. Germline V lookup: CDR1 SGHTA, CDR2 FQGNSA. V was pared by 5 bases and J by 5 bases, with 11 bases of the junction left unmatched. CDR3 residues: CASSPTGGAGHEQYF. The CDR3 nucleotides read TGTGCCAGCAGCCCGACCGGGGGGGCGGGGCACGAGCAGTACTTC.

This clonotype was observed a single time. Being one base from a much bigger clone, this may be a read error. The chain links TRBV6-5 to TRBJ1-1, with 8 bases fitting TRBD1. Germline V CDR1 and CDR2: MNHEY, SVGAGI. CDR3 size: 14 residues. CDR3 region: CAGSFTGGSTEAFF. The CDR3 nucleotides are TGTGCCGGCAGTTTCACAGGGGGAAGCACTGAAGCTTTCTTT.

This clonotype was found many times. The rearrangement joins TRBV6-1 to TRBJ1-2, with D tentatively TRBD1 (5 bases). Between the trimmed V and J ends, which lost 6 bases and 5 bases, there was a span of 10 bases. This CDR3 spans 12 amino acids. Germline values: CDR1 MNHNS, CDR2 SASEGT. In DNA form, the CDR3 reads TGTGCCAGCAGCCCACAGGATTATGGCTACACCTTC. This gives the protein CASSPQDYGYTF.

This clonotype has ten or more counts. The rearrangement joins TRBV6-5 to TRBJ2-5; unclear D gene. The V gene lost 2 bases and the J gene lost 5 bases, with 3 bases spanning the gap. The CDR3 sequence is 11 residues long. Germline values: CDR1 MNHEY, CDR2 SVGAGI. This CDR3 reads CASSYAETQYF. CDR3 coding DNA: TGTGCCAGCAGTTACGCTGAGACCCAGTACTTC.

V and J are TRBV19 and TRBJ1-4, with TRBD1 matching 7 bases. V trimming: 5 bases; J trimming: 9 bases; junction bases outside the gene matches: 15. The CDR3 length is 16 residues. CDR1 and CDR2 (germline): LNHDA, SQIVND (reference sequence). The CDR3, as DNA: TGTGCCAGTAGTTTCAGTGCAGGGGGATTAAATAAAAAACTGTTTTTT. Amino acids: CASSFSAGGLNKKLFF.

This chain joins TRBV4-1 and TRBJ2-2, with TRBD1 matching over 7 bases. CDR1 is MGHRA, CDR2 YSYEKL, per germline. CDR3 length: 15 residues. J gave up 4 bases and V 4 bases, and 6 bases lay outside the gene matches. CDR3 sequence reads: CASSLRDSLTGELFF. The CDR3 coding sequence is TGCGCCAGCAGCCTACGGGACAGCCTCACCGGGGAGCTGTTTTTT.

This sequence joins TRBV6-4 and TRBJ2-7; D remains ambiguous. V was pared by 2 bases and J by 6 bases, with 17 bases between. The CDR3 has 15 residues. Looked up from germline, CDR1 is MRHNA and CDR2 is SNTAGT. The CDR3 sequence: CASSDEPRRNCEQYF. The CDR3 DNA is TGTGCCAGCAGTGACGAACCGCGAAGGAATTGCGAGCAGTACTTC.

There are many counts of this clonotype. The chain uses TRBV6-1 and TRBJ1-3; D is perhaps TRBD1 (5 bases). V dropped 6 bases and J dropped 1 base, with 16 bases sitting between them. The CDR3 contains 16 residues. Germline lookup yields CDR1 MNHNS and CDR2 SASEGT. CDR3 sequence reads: CASRTQGDISGNTIYF. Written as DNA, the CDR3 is TGTGCCAGCAGGACTCAGGGCGACATTTCTGGAAACACCATATATTTT.

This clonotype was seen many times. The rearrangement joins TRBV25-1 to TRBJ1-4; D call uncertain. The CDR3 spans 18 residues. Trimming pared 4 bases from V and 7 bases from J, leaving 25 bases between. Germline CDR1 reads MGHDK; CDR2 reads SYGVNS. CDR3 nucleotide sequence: TGTGCCAGCAGTGGATATGGACTGCCATCGGAATATCGTGAAAAACTGTTTTTT. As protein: CASSGYGLPSEYREKLFF.

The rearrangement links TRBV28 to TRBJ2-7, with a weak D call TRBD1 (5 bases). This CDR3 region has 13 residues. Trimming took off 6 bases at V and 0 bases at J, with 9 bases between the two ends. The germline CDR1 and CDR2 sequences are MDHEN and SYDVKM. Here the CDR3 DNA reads TGTGCCAGCAGGGACAAGAGCTCCTACGAGCAGTACTTC. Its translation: CASRDKSSYEQYF.

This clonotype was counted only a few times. The CDR3 sequence: CSAKRGRANTEAFF. The DNA of the CDR3 is TGCAGTGCCAAACGGGGGAGGGCAAACACTGAAGCTTTCTTT. The V call is TRBV20-1, the J call TRBJ1-1, with a possible D match to TRBD1 (5 bases). The V end was cut by 6 bases, the J end by 2 bases, with 16 bases between. This CDR3 is 14 amino acids long. Germline-derived CDR1 and CDR2 are DFQATT and SNEGSKA (reference sequence).

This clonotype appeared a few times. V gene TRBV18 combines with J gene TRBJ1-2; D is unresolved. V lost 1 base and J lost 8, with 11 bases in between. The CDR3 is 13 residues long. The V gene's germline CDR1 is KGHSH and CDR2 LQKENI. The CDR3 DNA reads TGTGCCAGCTCACCACAGGAGGGTAGAGGCTACACCTTC. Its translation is CASSPQEGRGYTF.

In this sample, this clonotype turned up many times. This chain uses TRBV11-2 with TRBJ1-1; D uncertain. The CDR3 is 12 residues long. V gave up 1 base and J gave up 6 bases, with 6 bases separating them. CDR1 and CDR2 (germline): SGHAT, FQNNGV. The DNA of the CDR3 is TGTGCCAGCAGCTTAGTAGGGTCTGAAGCTTTCTTT. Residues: CASSLVGSEAFF. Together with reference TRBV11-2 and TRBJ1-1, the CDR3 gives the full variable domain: EAGVAQSPRYKIIEKRQSVAFWCNPISGHATLYWYQQILGQGPKLLIQFQNNGVVDDSQLPKDRFSAERLKGVDSTLKIQPAKLEDSAVYLCASSLVGSEAFFGQGTRLTVV.

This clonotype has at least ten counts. DNA of the CDR3: TGTGCCAGCAGTTTTCGTCTAACAAAGGGCAGGGACGAGCAGTACTTC. It specifies CASSFRLTKGRDEQYF. This chain links TRBV28 with TRBJ2-7; a possible D gene is TRBD1 (5 bases). V dropped 3 bases and J dropped 5 bases, with 20 bases sitting between them. The length of the CDR3 is 16 residues. Germline CDR1 reads MDHEN; CDR2 reads SYDVKM.

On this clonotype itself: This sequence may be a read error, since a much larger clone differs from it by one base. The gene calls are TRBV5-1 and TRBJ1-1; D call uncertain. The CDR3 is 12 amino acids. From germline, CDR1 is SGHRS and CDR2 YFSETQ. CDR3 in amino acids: CVSWALGTEAFF. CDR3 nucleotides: TGCGTCAGCTGGGCACTTGGCACTGAAGCTTTCTTT.

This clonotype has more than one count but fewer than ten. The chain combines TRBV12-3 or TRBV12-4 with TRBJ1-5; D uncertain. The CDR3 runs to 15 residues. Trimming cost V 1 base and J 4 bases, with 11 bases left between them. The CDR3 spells CASSLGDTFNQPQHF. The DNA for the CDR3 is TGTGCCAGCAGTTTAGGCGACACTTTTAATCAGCCCCAGCATTTT.